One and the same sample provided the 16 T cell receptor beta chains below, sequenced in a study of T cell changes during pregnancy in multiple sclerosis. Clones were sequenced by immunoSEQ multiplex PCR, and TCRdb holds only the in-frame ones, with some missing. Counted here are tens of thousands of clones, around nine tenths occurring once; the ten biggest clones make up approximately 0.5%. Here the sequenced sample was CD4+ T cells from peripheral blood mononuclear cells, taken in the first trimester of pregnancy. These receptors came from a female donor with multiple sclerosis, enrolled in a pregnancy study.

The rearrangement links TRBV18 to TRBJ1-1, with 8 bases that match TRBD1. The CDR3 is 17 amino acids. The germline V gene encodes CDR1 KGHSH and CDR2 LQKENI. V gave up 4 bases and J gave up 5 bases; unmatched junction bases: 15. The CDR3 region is CASSLKGRQGRSTEAFF. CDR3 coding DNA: TGTGCCAGCTCACTCAAGGGTCGACAGGGGAGGTCGACTGAAGCTTTCTTT.

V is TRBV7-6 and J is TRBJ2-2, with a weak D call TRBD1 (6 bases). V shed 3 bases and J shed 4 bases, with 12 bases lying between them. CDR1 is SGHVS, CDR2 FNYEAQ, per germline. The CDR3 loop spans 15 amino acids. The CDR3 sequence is CASSLAGASTGELFF. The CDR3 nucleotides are TGTGCCAGCAGCTTGGCAGGGGCTAGCACCGGGGAGCTGTTTTTT.

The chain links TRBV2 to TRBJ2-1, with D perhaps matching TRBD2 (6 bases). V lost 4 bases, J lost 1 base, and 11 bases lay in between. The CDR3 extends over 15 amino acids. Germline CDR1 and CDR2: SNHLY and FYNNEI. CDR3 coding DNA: TGTGCCAGCAGTGCCGGGACTGTATCCTACAATGAGCAGTTCTTC. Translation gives CASSAGTVSYNEQFF.

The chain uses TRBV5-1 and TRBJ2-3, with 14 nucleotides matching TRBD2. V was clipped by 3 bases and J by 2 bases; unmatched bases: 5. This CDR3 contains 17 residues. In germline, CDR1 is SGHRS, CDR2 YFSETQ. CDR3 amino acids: CASSSRGLAGVTDTQYF. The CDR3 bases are TGCGCCAGCAGCTCGAGGGGACTAGCGGGGGTCACAGATACGCAGTATTTT.

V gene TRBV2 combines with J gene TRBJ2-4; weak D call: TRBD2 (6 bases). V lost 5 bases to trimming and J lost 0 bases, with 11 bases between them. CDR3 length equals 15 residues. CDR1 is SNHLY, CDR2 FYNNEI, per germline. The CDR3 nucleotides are TGTGCCAGCAGTCGGACTAAGCTAGCCAAAAACATTCAGTACTTC. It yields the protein CASSRTKLAKNIQYF.

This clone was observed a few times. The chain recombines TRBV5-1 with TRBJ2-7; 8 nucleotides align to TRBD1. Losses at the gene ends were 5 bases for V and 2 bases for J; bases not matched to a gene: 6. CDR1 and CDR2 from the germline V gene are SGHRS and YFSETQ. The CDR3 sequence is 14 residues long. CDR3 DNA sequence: TGCGCCAGCAGAGGGACAGGTCAAACCTACGAGCAGTACTTC. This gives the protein CASRGTGQTYEQYF.

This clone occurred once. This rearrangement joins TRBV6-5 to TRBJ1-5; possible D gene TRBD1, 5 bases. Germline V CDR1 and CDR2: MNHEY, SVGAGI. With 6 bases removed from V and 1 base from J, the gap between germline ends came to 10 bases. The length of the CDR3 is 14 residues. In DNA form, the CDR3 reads TGTGCCAGCAGCTCAGGGAAAAGCAATCAGCCCCAGCATTTT. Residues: CASSSGKSNQPQHF.

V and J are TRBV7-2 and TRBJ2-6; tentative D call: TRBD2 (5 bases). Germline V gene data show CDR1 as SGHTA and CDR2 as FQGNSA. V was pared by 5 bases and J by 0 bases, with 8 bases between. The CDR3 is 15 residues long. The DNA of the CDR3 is TGTGCCAGCAGCCCCGACTACTCTGGGGCCAACGTCCTGACTTTC. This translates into CASSPDYSGANVLTF.

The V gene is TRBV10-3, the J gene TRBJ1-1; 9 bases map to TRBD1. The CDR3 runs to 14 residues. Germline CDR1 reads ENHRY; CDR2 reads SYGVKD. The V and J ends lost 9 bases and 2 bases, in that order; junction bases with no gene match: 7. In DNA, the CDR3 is TGTGCCATAAAGGTGGGACAGGGAAACACTGAAGCTTTCTTT. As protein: CAIKVGQGNTEAFF.

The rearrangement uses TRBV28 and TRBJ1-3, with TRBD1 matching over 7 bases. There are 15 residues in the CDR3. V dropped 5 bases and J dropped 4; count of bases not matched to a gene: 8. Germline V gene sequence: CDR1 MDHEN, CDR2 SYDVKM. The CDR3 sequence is CASSAKGQLGNTIYF. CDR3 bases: TGTGCCAGCAGTGCGAAGGGACAGTTAGGAAACACCATATATTTT.

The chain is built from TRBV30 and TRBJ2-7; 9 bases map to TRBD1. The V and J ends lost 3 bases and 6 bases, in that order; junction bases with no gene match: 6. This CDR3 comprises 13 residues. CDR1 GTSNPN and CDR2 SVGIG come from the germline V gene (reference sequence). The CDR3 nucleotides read TGTGCCTGGAGGACTACAGGGGGCTCCGAGCAGTACTTC. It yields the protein CAWRTTGGSEQYF.

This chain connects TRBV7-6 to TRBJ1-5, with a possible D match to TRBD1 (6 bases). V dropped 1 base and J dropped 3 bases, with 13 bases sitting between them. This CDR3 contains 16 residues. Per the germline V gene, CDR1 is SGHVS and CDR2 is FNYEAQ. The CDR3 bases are TGTGCCAGCAGCTTAGTGTCAGGGGATTCCAATCAGCCCCAGCATTTT. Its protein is CASSLVSGDSNQPQHF.

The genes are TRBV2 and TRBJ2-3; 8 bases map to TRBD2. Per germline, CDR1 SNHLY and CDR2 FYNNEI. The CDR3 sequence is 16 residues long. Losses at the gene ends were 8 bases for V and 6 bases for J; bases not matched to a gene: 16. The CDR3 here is CASVGLAGHGGDTQYF. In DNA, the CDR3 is TGTGCCAGCGTGGGGCTAGCGGGCCATGGGGGCGATACGCAGTATTTT. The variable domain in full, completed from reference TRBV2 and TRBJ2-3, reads EPEVTQTPSHQVTQMGQEVILRCVPISNHLYFYWYRQILGQKVEFLVSFYNNEISEKSEIFDDQFSVERPDGSNFTLKIRSTKLEDSAMYFCASVGLAGHGGDTQYFGPGTRLTVL.

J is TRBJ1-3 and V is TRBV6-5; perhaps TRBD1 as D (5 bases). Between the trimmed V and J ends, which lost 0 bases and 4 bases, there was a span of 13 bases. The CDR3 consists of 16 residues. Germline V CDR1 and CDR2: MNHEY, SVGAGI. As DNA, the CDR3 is TGTGCCAGCAGTTACTCCCATACGACAGTCGGAAACACCATATATTTT. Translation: CASSYSHTTVGNTIYF.

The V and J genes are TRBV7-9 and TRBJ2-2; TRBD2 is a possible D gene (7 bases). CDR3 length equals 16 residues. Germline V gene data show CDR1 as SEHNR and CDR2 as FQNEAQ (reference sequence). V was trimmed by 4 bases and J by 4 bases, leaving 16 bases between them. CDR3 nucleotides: TGTGCCAGCAGCTGGCTTGCGGGGGCGTCCACCGGGGAGCTGTTTTTT. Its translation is CASSWLAGASTGELFF.

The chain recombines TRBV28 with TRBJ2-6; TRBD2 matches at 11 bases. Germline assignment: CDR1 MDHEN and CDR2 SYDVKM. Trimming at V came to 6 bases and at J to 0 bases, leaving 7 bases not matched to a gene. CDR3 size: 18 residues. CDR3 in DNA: TGTGCCAGCAGGCCGACTAGCGGGGTGAGCTCTGGGGCCAACGTCCTGACTTTC. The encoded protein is CASRPTSGVSSGANVLTF.